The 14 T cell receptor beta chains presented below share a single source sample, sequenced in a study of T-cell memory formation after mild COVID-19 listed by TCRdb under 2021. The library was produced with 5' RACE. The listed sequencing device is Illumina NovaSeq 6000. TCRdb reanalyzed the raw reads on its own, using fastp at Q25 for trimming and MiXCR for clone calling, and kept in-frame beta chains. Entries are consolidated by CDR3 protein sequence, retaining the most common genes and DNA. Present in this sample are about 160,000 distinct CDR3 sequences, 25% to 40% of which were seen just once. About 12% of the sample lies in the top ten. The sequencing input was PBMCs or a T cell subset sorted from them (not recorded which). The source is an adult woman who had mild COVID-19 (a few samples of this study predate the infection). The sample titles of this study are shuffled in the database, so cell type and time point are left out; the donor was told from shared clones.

The CDR3 DNA follows: TGCAGTGCTCAAGTCCAGGGGGCAGACTACGAGCAGTACTTC. Protein sequence: CSAQVQGADYEQYF. The chain carries TRBV20-1 and TRBJ2-7; the match to TRBD1 covers 8 bases. Losses at the gene ends were 5 bases for V and 3 bases for J; bases not matched to a gene: 9. Germline CDR1 is DFQATT and CDR2 is SNEGSKA (reference sequence). This CDR3 comprises 14 residues.

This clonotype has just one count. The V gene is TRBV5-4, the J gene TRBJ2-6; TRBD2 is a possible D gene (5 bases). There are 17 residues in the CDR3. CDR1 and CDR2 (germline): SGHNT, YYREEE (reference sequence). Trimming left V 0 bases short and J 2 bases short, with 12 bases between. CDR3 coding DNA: TGTGCCAGCAGCTTGGCTTCTCGAGGGCCTGGGGCCAACGTCCTGACTTTC. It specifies CASSLASRGPGANVLTF.

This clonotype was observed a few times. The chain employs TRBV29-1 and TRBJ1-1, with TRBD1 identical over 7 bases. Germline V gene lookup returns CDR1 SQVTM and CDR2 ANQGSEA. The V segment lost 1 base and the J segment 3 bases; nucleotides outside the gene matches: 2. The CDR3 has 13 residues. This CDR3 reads CSVEGQGDTEAFF. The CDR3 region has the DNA TGCAGCGTTGAAGGACAGGGTGACACTGAAGCTTTCTTT.

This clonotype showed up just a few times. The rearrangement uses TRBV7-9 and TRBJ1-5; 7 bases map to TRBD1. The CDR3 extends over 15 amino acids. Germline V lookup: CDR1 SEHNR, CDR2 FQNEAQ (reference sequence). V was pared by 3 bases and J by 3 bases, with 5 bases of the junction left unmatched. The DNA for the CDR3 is TGTGCCAGCAGCTTGGGGGGGACAGCCAATCAGCCCCAGCATTTT. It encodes CASSLGGTANQPQHF.

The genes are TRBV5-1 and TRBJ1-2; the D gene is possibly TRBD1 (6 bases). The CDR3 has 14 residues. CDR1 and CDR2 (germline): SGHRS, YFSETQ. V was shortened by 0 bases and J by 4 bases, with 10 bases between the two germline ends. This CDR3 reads CASSLEGVPYGYTF. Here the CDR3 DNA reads TGCGCCAGCAGCTTGGAGGGGGTGCCCTATGGCTACACCTTC.

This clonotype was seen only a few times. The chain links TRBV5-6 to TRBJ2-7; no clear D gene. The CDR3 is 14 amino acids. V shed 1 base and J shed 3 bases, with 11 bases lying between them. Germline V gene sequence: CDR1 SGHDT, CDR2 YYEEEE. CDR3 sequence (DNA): TGTGCCAGCAGCTTGTCAGCTATACTCTACGAGCAGTACTTC. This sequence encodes CASSLSAILYEQYF.

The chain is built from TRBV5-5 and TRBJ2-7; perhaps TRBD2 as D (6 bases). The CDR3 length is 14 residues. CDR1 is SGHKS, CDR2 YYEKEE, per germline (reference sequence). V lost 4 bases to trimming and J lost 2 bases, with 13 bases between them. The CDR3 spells CASSPAGGPYEQYF. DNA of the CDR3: TGTGCCAGCAGCCCCGCCGGAGGGCCCTACGAGCAGTACTTC. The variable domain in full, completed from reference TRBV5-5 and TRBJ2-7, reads DAGVTQSPTHLIKTRGQQVTLRCSPISGHKSVSWYQQVLGQGPQFIFQYYEKEERGRGNFPDRFSARQFPNYSSELNVNALLLGDSALYLCASSPAGGPYEQYFGPGTRLTVT.

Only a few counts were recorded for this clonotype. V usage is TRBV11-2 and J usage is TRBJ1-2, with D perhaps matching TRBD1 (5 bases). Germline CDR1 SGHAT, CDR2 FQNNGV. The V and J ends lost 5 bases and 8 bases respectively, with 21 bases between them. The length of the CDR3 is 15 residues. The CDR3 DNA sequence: TGTGCCAGCAGCCTGAGCCCCCAGGGTGGTGAGGGCTACACCTTC. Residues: CASSLSPQGGEGYTF.

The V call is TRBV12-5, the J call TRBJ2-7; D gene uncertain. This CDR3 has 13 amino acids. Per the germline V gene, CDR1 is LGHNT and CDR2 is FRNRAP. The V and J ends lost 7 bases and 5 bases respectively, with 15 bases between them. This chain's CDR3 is CASATTQSHEQYF. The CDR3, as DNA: TGTGCTAGTGCCACAACCCAGTCCCACGAGCAGTACTTC.

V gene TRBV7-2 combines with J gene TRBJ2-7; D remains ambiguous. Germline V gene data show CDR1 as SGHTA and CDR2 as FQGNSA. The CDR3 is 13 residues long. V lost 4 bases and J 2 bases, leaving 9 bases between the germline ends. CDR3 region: CASSSGAAYEQYF. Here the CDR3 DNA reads TGTGCCAGCAGCTCTGGAGCAGCCTACGAGCAGTACTTC. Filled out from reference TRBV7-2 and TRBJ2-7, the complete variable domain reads GAGVSQSPSNKVTEKGKDVELRCDPISGHTALYWYRQSLGQGLEFLIYFQGNSAPDKSGLPSDRFSAERTGGSVSTLTIQRTQQEDSAVYLCASSSGAAYEQYFGPGTRLTVT.

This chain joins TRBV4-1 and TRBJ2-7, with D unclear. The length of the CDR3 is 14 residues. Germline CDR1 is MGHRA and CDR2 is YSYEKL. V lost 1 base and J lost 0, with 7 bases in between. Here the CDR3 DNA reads TGCGCCAGCAGCCAAGTTATCGGCTCCTACGAGCAGTACTTC. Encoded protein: CASSQVIGSYEQYF.

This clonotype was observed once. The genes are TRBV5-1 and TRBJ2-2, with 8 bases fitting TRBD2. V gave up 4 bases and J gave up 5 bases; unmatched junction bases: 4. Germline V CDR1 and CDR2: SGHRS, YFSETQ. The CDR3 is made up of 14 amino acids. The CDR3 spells CASSSGSRTGELFF. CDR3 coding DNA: TGCGCCAGCAGCAGCGGGAGTCGGACCGGGGAGCTGTTTTTT.

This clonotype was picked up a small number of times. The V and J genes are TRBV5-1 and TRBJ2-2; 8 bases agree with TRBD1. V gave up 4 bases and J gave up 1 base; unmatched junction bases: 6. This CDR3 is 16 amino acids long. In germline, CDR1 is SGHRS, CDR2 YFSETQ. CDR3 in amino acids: CASSPGDRRNTGELFF. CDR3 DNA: TGCGCCAGCAGCCCGGGGGACAGGAGGAACACCGGGGAGCTGTTTTTT.

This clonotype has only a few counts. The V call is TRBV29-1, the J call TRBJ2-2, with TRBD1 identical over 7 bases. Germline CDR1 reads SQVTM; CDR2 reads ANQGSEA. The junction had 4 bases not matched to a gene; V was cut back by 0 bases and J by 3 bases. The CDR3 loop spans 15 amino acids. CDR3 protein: CSVEEGRGYTGELFF. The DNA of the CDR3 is TGCAGCGTTGAAGAGGGCAGGGGGTACACCGGGGAGCTGTTTTTT.